The entry below describes one TCR beta chain. Its binding antigen is unknown. Qualities for individual bases were not recorded, and no much larger clone is one base off. The sample is drawn from a study of T cell clonotyping in hematopoietic cell transplantation (dated by TCRdb to 2020 to 2022). For context, the study as a whole: A total of 120 to 150 blood samples were collected in the study from 35 consecutive transplant recipients and their related donors. Recruitment of patients was conducted between 2015 and January 2017, and follow-up was continued until September 2020 or death. On the study overall, not on this receptor specifically: A decrease in recipient TCR diversity was observed after transplant, and a progressive increase in pathologically expanded clonotypes was seen from day 30 to day 180. Broader posttransplant TCR repertoire diversity was predicted by donor and pretransplant recipient Inverse Simpson Index values. The sample size was limited, and CD4 and CD8 repertoire contributions could not be separated because cells were not sorted. Recipient repertoires showed only a small fraction of overlap with donor repertoires, and over 97% appeared de novo at the given depth.

The time point label of this sample denotes: 30 days after allo-HCT. Blood from recipients was drawn about 28 days before transplant and again at days 30, 100 and 180 after transplant. Using Nuclei Lysis Solution, genomic DNA was extracted from unfractionated peripheral blood mononuclear cells that were either fresh or cryopreserved. The immunoSEQ assay, a bias-controlled multiplex PCR using V- and J-specific primers, was used to amplify TCR beta CDR3 regions from genomic DNA. In a second PCR step, the CDR3 amplicons were tagged with a proprietary barcode plus Illumina adapter sequences. An Illumina MiSeq instrument was used to sequence the CDR3 libraries. Turning to the authors' computational methods: Export and quality control were done with immunoSEQ Analyzer 3.0, while downstream analyses used R Bioconductor and Immunarch. Repertoire metrics were calculated using only productive rearrangements within the normalized downsampled data set. Clonotypes larger than 5 templates in the normalized cohort were defined as pathologically expanded. The Inverse Simpson Index served as the measure of repertoire diversity. To capture all clonotypes, CMV-specificity analyses were performed on the non-normalized data set. The clones in this table, taken by TCRdb from immuneACCESS, are in-frame only. Not every clone is retained; where verified, under half of the shortfall comes from an unresolved V gene, and the cause of the rest is unknown. That table furnishes V, J and clone size, whereas the DNA furnished D and trimming. The sample table lists about 6,800 clones, roughly 98% of them with a count of one. Roughly 0.59% of the sample goes to the ten largest clones.

Measured from the cysteine to the phenylalanine, the CDR3 is 10 residues long. The sequence is cut down to CDR3 DNA, 30 bases in frame from base 1. V drops 6 bases and J drops 11 bases, leaving 13 bases in between. The germline V gene (reference sequence) gives CDR1 as DFQATT and CDR2 as SNEGSKA. The starting material was PBMCs, obtained 30 days after allogeneic stem cell transplant. This receptor chain uses TRBV20-1 and TRBJ1-1; the D gene lacks a confident call. This clonotype was obtained from a male patient over 55 who had an allogeneic stem cell transplant from a related donor, so the T cells may come from the graft donor. Some clones in this sample may be carry-over from other donors' samples. The CDR3 region has the sequence CSADWGAAFF. The nucleotide sequence is TGCAGTGCCGACTGGGGAGCTGCTTTCTTT.